These 18 T cell receptor beta chains were sequenced from one sample in a study of blood T cell repertoires in COVID-19. Profiling relied on immunoSEQ multiplex PCR, and the TCRdb table lists in-frame clones only, not all of them. Of about 180,000 clones in the sample, 70% to 90% were seen once. The sequenced material came from peripheral blood. These receptor sequences come from a man older than 75 with COVID-19, enrolled during active disease.

V usage is TRBV10-3 and J usage is TRBJ1-1; a possible D gene is TRBD1 (5 bases). CDR3 size: 14 residues. Germline V gene data show CDR1 as ENHRY and CDR2 as SYGVKD. Trimming removed 6 bases from V and 6 bases from J, with 17 bases in between. CDR3 in amino acids: CAIREGPGGSEAFF. The CDR3 nucleotides are TGTGCCATCAGAGAGGGGCCGGGGGGATCTGAAGCTTTCTTT.

The J gene is TRBJ1-5, the V gene TRBV18; 9 bases are shared with TRBD1. This CDR3 contains 19 residues. Unmatched junction bases numbered 11, after V lost 2 bases and J lost 0 bases. CDR1 and CDR2 from the germline V gene are KGHSH and LQKENI. CDR3 sequence reads: CASSPVGQGLGYSNQPQHF. The CDR3 nucleotides are TGTGCCAGCTCACCAGTGGGACAGGGCTTGGGGTATAGCAATCAGCCCCAGCATTTT.

The chain uses TRBV2 and TRBJ2-3; D is unclear. The CDR3 is 13 amino acids. The V gene lost 7 bases and the J gene lost 6 bases, with 14 bases spanning the gap. The germline V gene encodes CDR1 SNHLY and CDR2 FYNNEI. The CDR3 region is CASNYQPRDTQYF. The DNA of the CDR3 is TGTGCCAGCAATTATCAACCTAGGGATACGCAGTATTTT.

The rearrangement joins TRBV7-3 to TRBJ1-2, with D possibly TRBD1 on 6 matching bases. The CDR3 runs to 15 residues. The germline V and J ends were trimmed by 4 bases and 7 bases, with 19 bases remaining between them. CDR1 is SGHTA, CDR2 FQGTGA, per germline. The CDR3 DNA follows: TGTGCCAGCAGCTCCGAACAGGGATTAGTAGGTGGCTACACCTTC. Translating gives CASSSEQGLVGGYTF.

The chain joins TRBV9 to TRBJ1-1; TRBD1 might be the D (5 bases). The CDR3 has 12 amino acids. The V end was cut by 7 bases, the J end by 0 bases, with 7 bases between. Germline CDR1 is SGDLS and CDR2 is YYNGEE. The chain's CDR3 is CASAGVNTEAFF. The CDR3 DNA reads as TGTGCCAGCGCGGGGGTGAACACTGAAGCTTTCTTT.

The rearrangement joins TRBV7-2 to TRBJ1-1, with a tentative D call TRBD1 (5 bases). The V gene's germline CDR1 is SGHTA and CDR2 FQGNSA. The CDR3 contains 15 residues. Trimming pared 0 bases from V and 5 bases from J, leaving 13 bases between. The CDR3 protein is CASSLALRGITEAFF. For the CDR3, the DNA is TGTGCCAGCAGCTTAGCGCTAAGGGGTATTACTGAAGCTTTCTTT.

Here the CDR3 reads CASSEQGANQPQHF. CDR3 sequence (DNA): TGTGCCAGCAGTGAGCAGGGTGCCAATCAGCCCCAGCATTTT. The chain links TRBV2 to TRBJ1-5, with TRBD1 as a possible D gene (5 bases). From germline, CDR1 is SNHLY and CDR2 FYNNEI. The V end lost 3 bases, the J end lost 3 bases, and 9 bases lay between the germline ends. There are 14 residues in the CDR3.

This chain uses TRBV7-2 with TRBJ2-1; a weak D match, TRBD1 (6 bases). The V gene's germline CDR1 is SGHTA and CDR2 FQGNSA. Between the trimmed V and J ends, which lost 5 bases and 4 bases, there was a span of 12 bases. The CDR3 has 14 amino acids. The CDR3 coding sequence is TGTGCCAGCAGCCAAGGGGGTGTTTACAATGAGCAGTTCTTC. The encoded protein is CASSQGGVYNEQFF.

This chain uses TRBV6-5 with TRBJ1-2; TRBD1 matches at 10 bases. V gave up 5 bases and J gave up 1 base; unmatched junction bases: 4. The CDR3 consists of 15 residues. Germline values: CDR1 MNHEY, CDR2 SVGAGI. In DNA, the CDR3 is TGTGCCAGCAGTAACCGGGACAGGGGTAACTATGGCTACACCTTC. Encoded protein: CASSNRDRGNYGYTF.

The chain combines TRBV3-1 (or the pseudogene TRBV3-2) with TRBJ2-5, with 7 bases fitting TRBD2. The CDR3 is made up of 14 amino acids. Germline-derived CDR1 and CDR2 are LGHDT and YNNKEL (reference sequence). Losses at the gene ends were 4 bases for V and 1 base for J; bases not matched to a gene: 3. The CDR3 loop reads CASSPGGSQETQYF. CDR3 nucleotide sequence: TGTGCCAGCAGCCCCGGGGGGTCCCAAGAGACCCAGTACTTC.

The CDR3 nucleotides are TGTGCCAGCAGCTTGTCGTTCGGGAGACCTAGCTATGGCTACACCTTC. Encoded protein: CASSLSFGRPSYGYTF. The chain has TRBV5-4 and TRBJ1-2; D unresolved. V shed 1 base and J shed 4 bases, with 17 bases lying between them. Germline V lookup: CDR1 SGHNT, CDR2 YYREEE (reference sequence). The CDR3 totals 16 residues.

The rearrangement uses TRBV2 and TRBJ1-2; a weak D match, TRBD1 (5 bases). The CDR3 extends over 14 amino acids. Germline lookup yields CDR1 SNHLY and CDR2 FYNNEI. Trimming took 6 bases from V and 4 from J, leaving 15 bases between them. The CDR3 loop is CASRTPAGFYGYTF. CDR3 in DNA: TGTGCCAGCAGGACTCCGGCAGGGTTCTATGGCTACACCTTC.

The chain is built from TRBV10-1 and TRBJ2-7; weak D call: TRBD2 (5 bases). Deletions cut 6 bases from V and 6 bases from J, with 18 bases between. This CDR3 is 14 amino acids long. Per the germline V gene, CDR1 is WNHNN and CDR2 is SYGVQD (reference sequence). The CDR3 nucleotides are TGCGCCAGCAGCTCCGGGATCCCACCTACCGAGCAGTACTTC. Protein: CASSSGIPPTEQYF.

The chain carries TRBV3-1 (or the pseudogene TRBV3-2) and TRBJ1-1, with unresolved D. Germline lookup yields CDR1 LGHDT and CDR2 YNNKEL (reference sequence). CDR3 length equals 11 residues. The germline V and J ends were trimmed by 0 bases and 7 bases, with 3 bases remaining between them. CDR3 protein: CASSQDGEAFF. Written as DNA, the CDR3 is TGTGCCAGCAGCCAAGACGGTGAAGCTTTCTTT.

This chain connects TRBV7-2 to TRBJ1-5, with D hard to call. The ends were cut back, 0 bases at V and 5 bases at J, with 11 bases in the middle. CDR1 is SGHTA and CDR2 is FQGNSA in the germline V gene. This CDR3 is built from 15 residues. CDR3 DNA: TGTGCCAGCAGCTTAGCGGATGGAGTAGATCAGCCCCAGCATTTT. This translates into CASSLADGVDQPQHF.

The J gene is TRBJ1-2, the V gene TRBV4-1, with 7 bases fitting TRBD1. The CDR3 is 14 residues long. Germline-derived CDR1 and CDR2 are MGHRA and YSYEKL. V shed 2 bases and J 7 bases; nucleotides not matched to a gene: 7. The CDR3 loop reads CASSQLRGGFGYTF. CDR3 sequence (DNA): TGCGCCAGCAGCCAACTAAGAGGGGGCTTTGGCTACACCTTC.

The chain is built from TRBV18 and TRBJ2-7; D is undetermined. CDR1 is KGHSH and CDR2 is LQKENI in the germline V gene. Trimming removed 3 bases from V and 5 bases from J, with 8 bases in between. The CDR3 loop spans 12 amino acids. The CDR3 reads CASSPLLDEQYF. The DNA for the CDR3 is TGTGCCAGCTCACCCCTCCTTGACGAGCAGTACTTC.

The V gene is TRBV28, the J gene TRBJ1-5; a possible D gene is TRBD1 (6 bases). The CDR3 is 16 residues long. Germline V gene sequence: CDR1 MDHEN, CDR2 SYDVKM. The ends were cut back, 7 bases at V and 0 bases at J, with 16 bases in the middle. In DNA, the CDR3 is TGTGCCAGCAAGGGGGGGCAGGCTTATAGCAATCAGCCCCAGCATTTT. Translation gives CASKGGQAYSNQPQHF.